This T cell receptor (beta chain) was captured in a study of blood T cell repertoires in COVID-19. Study-level background: Italy, Spain and the United States were the sources of the convalescent and acute COVID-19 samples. T cells, B-cell-depleted T cells, or PBMCs supplied cDNA or gDNA.

Per the study methods: Amplification from reference gene primers served as the basis for estimated nucleated cell counts. The method was immunoSEQ multiplex PCR; TCRdb's version includes in-frame clones alone and lacks a portion of them. V and J calls and clone size are those listed in that table; D and trimming were worked out from the DNA. The table records roughly 65,000 clones, over 60% of them present only once. The CDR3 runs to 14 residues. Per the germline V gene, CDR1 is WSHSY and CDR2 is SAAADI. The V gene end was trimmed by 8 bases and the J gene end by 1 base; junction bases not matched to a gene: 3.

V usage is TRBV10-2 and J usage is TRBJ2-5; TRBD2 aligns across 11 bases. The sequenced sample consisted of peripheral blood. The sequence came from a human donor in a cohort sampled during active COVID-19. CDR3 nucleotides: TGCGCCAGCGGGCTAGCGGGGGGCCAAGAGACCCAGTACTTC. As protein: CASGLAGGQETQYF.